The present T cell receptor (beta chain) was sequenced within a study of blood T cells in healthy people across ages. A second PCR, run for about 6 to 11 cycles, used a sample-barcoded 5' primer plus a J-beta primer mix. TCRdb redid the calling of the 5' RACE reads with MiXCR, one entry per CDR3 protein. The table records about 1.8 million distinct CDR3 sequences, roughly 52% of them present only once. General observations from the study: The recorded TCR beta diversity per million T cells decreased in a roughly linear manner with age.

The V gene's germline CDR1 is MDHEN and CDR2 SYDVKM. CDR3 length: 14 residues. Trimming removed 5 bases at V and 6 bases at J, with 16 bases between. In regard to this clonotype: Its matching antigen is unknown.

Sequenced sample: blood. The source is a woman aged 40 to 50 in good health. This chain uses TRBV28 with TRBJ1-2, with D possibly TRBD1 on 5 matching bases. The CDR3 nucleotides read TGTGCCAGCAGTAGTCCCCAGGGACGGGATGGCTACACCTTC. It translates to CASSSPQGRDGYTF.